The clone carrying this T cell receptor (beta chain) was picked up one time. Its antigen is undetermined. The J segment lost 5 bases and the V segment lost 5 bases, leaving 10 bases of the junction unmatched. CDR1 and CDR2 (germline): MNHNY, SVGAGI (reference sequence). The CDR3 runs 15 residues. This sample stems from a study of shared clonotypes between healthy human individuals. Overall study results and limits: Sampling covered blood only; tissue repertoires likely differ. It was expected that sequencing depth would affect clonotype sharing among donors.

Caucasian adults residing in Nashville, Tennessee made up all the donors. Across several immunoSEQ plates, the genomic DNA of each subset was split evenly. The protocol was immunoSEQ multiplex PCR, while the TCRdb copy is restricted to in-frame clones and leaves out a portion. The sample includes fewer than 600,000 clones, more than 65% of them seen just once. The V call is TRBV6-6, the J call TRBJ1-2, with 8 bases lining up with TRBD1. The receptor comes from a woman aged 40 to 49 in good health. Some clones in this sample may be carry-over from other donors' samples. Input material: PBMCs. CDR3 coding DNA: TGTGCCAGCAGTAAAGAGGACAGGGTCGCTTATGGCTACACCTTC. This gives the protein CASSKEDRVAYGYTF.